The 13 T cell receptor beta chains listed next were all sequenced from one sample in a study of T cells in Graves' hyperthyroidism and ophthalmopathy. TCR beta CDR3 regions were amplified from RNA. The HTBI primer set drove a first-round RT-PCR of the TCR CDR3. TCRdb processed the multiplex PCR reads anew with MiXCR; each CDR3 protein has one entry. The sample holds nearly 600,000 distinct CDR3 sequences, over 12% seen once. The sequenced sample was blood. The source is a woman between 18 and 29 years old with Graves' ophthalmopathy.

This sequence joins TRBV3-1 and TRBJ2-1, with 12 bases lining up with TRBD2. The CDR3 is 14 amino acids. Germline assignment: CDR1 LGHDT and CDR2 YNNKEL (reference sequence). V gave up 3 bases and J gave up 9 bases; unmatched junction bases: 3. The CDR3 reads CASSHGLAGSEQFF. As DNA, the CDR3 is TGTGCCAGCAGCCACGGACTAGCGGGATCTGAGCAGTTCTTC.

With regard to this clonotype: This sequence may be a read error, since a much larger clone differs from it by one base. The V gene is TRBV12-3 or TRBV12-4, the J gene TRBJ1-2; 9 nucleotides line up with TRBD1. The trim removed 4 bases at V and 8 bases at J, leaving 14 bases unmatched. The CDR3 runs to 16 residues. The CDR3 DNA follows: TGTGCCAGCAGTTGCTCGTCGGCCGGGACAGGGAACGGCTACACCTTC. It codes for CASSCSSAGTGNGYTF.

The chain links TRBV19 to TRBJ1-5; 8 bases are shared with TRBD1. J was trimmed by 0 bases and V by 3 bases; bases with no gene match: 7. The CDR3 is 17 amino acids. In germline, CDR1 is LNHDA, CDR2 SQIVND (reference sequence). In DNA form, the CDR3 reads TGTGCCAGTAGTATTTCTTCGGGACAGGTTAGCAATCAGCCCCAGCATTTT. This encodes CASSISSGQVSNQPQHF.

This clonotype was counted between two and nine times. One base away lies a much larger clone, so this may be a sequencing read error. The V gene is TRBV6-1, the J gene TRBJ1-5, with D maybe TRBD1 (6 bases). V was cut by 5 bases and J by 3 bases, with 17 bases left in between. Per germline, CDR1 MNHNS and CDR2 SASEGT. The CDR3 is made up of 16 amino acids. The CDR3, as DNA: TGTGCCAGCAGTAAACCACCGGGACAAGACAATCAGCCCCAGCATTTT. Protein: CASSKPPGQDNQPQHF.

In this sample, this clonotype turned up a few times. This chain connects TRBV6-1 to TRBJ2-7; D remains ambiguous. CDR1 is MNHNS and CDR2 is SASEGT in the germline V gene. The CDR3 totals 13 residues. V was shortened by 7 bases and J by 0 bases, with 10 bases between the two germline ends. The CDR3 DNA is TGTGCCAGCACCAAACCCGACTCCTACGAGCAGTACTTC. Protein sequence: CASTKPDSYEQYF.

This clonotype was detected many times. The V and J genes are TRBV7-2 and TRBJ2-7; 9 bases are shared with TRBD1. The CDR3 is made up of 14 amino acids. The germline V gene has CDR1 SGHTA and CDR2 FQGNSA. V was clipped by 5 bases and J by 6 bases; unmatched bases: 8. The CDR3 DNA reads TGTGCCAGCAGCCCCGCGGACAGGGGAGGCGAGCAGTACTTC. Amino acid sequence: CASSPADRGGEQYF.

Ten or more counts support this clonotype. V usage is TRBV20-1 and J usage is TRBJ2-4; 10 bases map to TRBD2. CDR3 size: 15 residues. Germline CDR1 DFQATT, CDR2 SNEGSKA (reference sequence). Trimming took 0 bases from V and 11 from J; bases not matched to a gene: 10. CDR3 sequence reads: CSARDLELAGPLQYF. The CDR3 DNA sequence: TGCAGTGCTAGAGATCTCGAACTAGCGGGACCACTTCAGTACTTC.

This clonotype was detected many times. V usage is TRBV24-1 and J usage is TRBJ1-1; D possibly corresponds to TRBD1 (5 bases). Germline CDR1 and CDR2: KGHDR and SFDVKD. V lost 4 bases, J lost 0 bases, and 20 bases lay in between. The CDR3 spans 18 residues. The CDR3 sequence is CATSETAGRAGMNTEAFF. Written as DNA, the CDR3 is TGTGCCACCAGTGAAACCGCTGGCAGGGCTGGCATGAACACTGAAGCTTTCTTT.

This clonotype was observed many times. V is TRBV6-1 and J is TRBJ2-3; the D gene is possibly TRBD2 (6 bases). V was shortened by 4 bases and J by 4 bases, with 15 bases between the two germline ends. CDR3 size: 15 residues. The germline V gene has CDR1 MNHNS and CDR2 SASEGT. This chain's CDR3 is CASSGTGGTADTQYF. CDR3 bases: TGTGCCAGCAGTGGGACTGGGGGGACCGCAGATACGCAGTATTTT.

This CDR3 reads CASSTSGPELTGELFF. Written as DNA, the CDR3 is TGTGCCAGCAGCACTTCCGGGCCTGAGCTGACCGGGGAGCTGTTTTTT. The chain links TRBV7-3 to TRBJ2-2; D remains unclear. Germline V gives CDR1 SGHTA, CDR2 FQGTGA. Trimming shortened V by 5 bases and J by 5 bases, and 18 bases separated the two germline ends. The CDR3 runs to 16 residues.

As regards this clonotype: Being one base from a much bigger clone, this may be a read error. In this CDR3 the conserved last residue, phenylalanine or tryptophan, is missing, so a read error is likely. The J gene is TRBJ2-7, the V gene TRBV12-3 or TRBV12-4; TRBD1 matches 8 bases. With 8 bases clipped from V and 6 bases from J, the junction kept 6 bases outside the gene matches. The CDR3 covers 12 residues. CDR3 protein: CASSGGPFEQYL. The DNA of the CDR3 is TGTGCCAGCTCAGGGGGCCCATTCGAGCAGTACCTC.

This clonotype has ten or more counts. This chain links TRBV6-1 with TRBJ1-1; D gene uncertain. Deletions cut 5 bases from V and 3 bases from J, with 19 bases between. The CDR3 totals 16 residues. The V gene's germline CDR1 is MNHNS and CDR2 SASEGT. CDR3 nucleotides: TGTGCCAGCAGTTACACCGGCTCTGAGGTAGACACTGAAGCTTTCTTT. This sequence encodes CASSYTGSEVDTEAFF.

The V gene is TRBV6-2 or TRBV6-3, the J gene TRBJ1-2, with D possibly matching TRBD1 (5 bases). Trimming left V 6 bases short and J 5 bases short, with 22 bases between. CDR3 length equals 16 residues. The germline V gene has CDR1 MNHEY and CDR2 SVGEGT. CDR3 DNA sequence: TGTGCCAGCAGGCCAACTGGACAAGGGAGTAGGTATGGCTACACCTTC. Protein: CASRPTGQGSRYGYTF.